A selection of T cell receptor beta chains follows, all from one sample in a study of blood T cell repertoires in COVID-19. The table came from immunoSEQ multiplex PCR; TCRdb's copy has only in-frame clones and leaves some out. Seen here are approximately 90,000 clones, around 72% observed once, and the top ten hold approximately 15%. The sample was peripheral blood. The receptors originated from a woman older than 75 with acute or convalescent COVID-19. Each CDR3 is given with its conserved first and last residue. D genes are given only for firm matches. A clone size is listed for some rows: how often the clone was seen (once, few, many), or a class if it is expanded.

D gene,J gene,clone size,V gene,CDR3 protein,CDR3 DNA
TRBD1,TRBJ1-2,few,TRBV7-2,CASSRTGGTNYGYTF,TGTGCCAGCTCCAGGACAGGGGGAACTAACTATGGCTACACCTTC
TRBD1,TRBJ1-4,few,TRBV25-1,CASSEYTGDPGEKLFF,TGTGCCAGCAGTGAATACACAGGGGACCCAGGTGAAAAACTGTTTTTT
TRBD2,TRBJ2-1,.,TRBV7-8,CASSSSGGGGAGEQFF,TGTGCCAGCAGCTCCTCTGGGGGCGGGGGGGCCGGTGAGCAGTTCTTC
TRBD2,TRBJ2-7,.,TRBV4-1,CASSPSGLAGPPYEQYF,TGCGCCAGCAGCCCCTCGGGACTAGCGGGTCCACCCTACGAGCAGTACTTC
TRBD1,TRBJ1-5,.,TRBV9,CASSVVASGGQPQHF,TGTGCCAGCAGCGTAGTAGCGTCAGGGGGTCAGCCCCAGCATTTT
.,TRBJ2-1,.,TRBV6-5,CASRKLELGANEQFF,TGTGCCAGCAGAAAGTTAGAGCTGGGGGCGAATGAGCAGTTCTTC
TRBD1,TRBJ2-3,.,TRBV9,CASSPWDSYTDTQYF,TGTGCCAGCAGCCCCTGGGACAGCTACACAGATACGCAGTATTTT
TRBD1,TRBJ1-5,few,TRBV5-5,CASSSGRDRGPSNQPQHF,TGTGCCAGCAGCTCCGGGAGGGACAGGGGGCCTAGCAATCAGCCCCAGCATTTT
.,TRBJ2-5,.,TRBV7-9,CASSPGAAGETQYF,TGTGCCAGCAGCCCAGGGGCGGCAGGAGAGACCCAGTACTTC
.,TRBJ2-7,.,TRBV6-6,CASSYSRGFEQYF,TGTGCCAGCAGTTACTCCAGGGGATTCGAGCAGTACTTC
TRBD1,TRBJ1-5,.,TRBV29-1,CSVWTGSNQPQHF,TGCAGCGTGTGGACAGGTAGCAATCAGCCCCAGCATTTT
TRBD1,TRBJ2-7,many,TRBV4-3,CASSQVGTGERYEQYF,TGCGCCAGCAGCCAGGTTGGGACAGGGGAACGTTACGAGCAGTACTTC
.,TRBJ2-6,.,TRBV15,CATTPDSSGANVLTF,TGTGCCACCACCCCTGATAGCTCTGGGGCCAACGTCCTGACTTTC
TRBD1,TRBJ2-7,.,TRBV5-4,CASSGTGTGSYEQYF,TGTGCCAGCAGCGGAACCGGGACAGGTTCCTACGAGCAGTACTTC
.,TRBJ1-1,.,TRBV29-1,CSALDRSFNTEAFF,TGCAGCGCCTTGGACAGATCTTTTAACACTGAAGCTTTCTTT
TRBD1,TRBJ2-5,.,TRBV5-1,CASSRGTGAKRGETQYF,TGCGCCAGCAGCCGCGGGACAGGGGCCAAGAGAGGGGAGACCCAGTACTTC